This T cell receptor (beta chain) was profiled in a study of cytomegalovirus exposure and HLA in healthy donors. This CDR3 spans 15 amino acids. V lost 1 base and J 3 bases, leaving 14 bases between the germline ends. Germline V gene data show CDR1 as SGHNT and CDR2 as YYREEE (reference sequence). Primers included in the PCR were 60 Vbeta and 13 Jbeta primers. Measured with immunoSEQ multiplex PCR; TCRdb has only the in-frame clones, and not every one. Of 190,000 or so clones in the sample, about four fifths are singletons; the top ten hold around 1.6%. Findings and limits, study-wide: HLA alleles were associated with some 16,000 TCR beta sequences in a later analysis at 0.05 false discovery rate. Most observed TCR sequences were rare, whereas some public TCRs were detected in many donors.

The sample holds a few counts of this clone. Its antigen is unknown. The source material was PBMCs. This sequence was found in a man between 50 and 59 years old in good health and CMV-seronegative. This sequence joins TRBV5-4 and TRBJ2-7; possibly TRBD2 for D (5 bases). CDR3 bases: TGTGCCAGCAGCTTGAAGGGCCCGGGATACTACGAGCAGTACTTC. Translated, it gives CASSLKGPGYYEQYF.